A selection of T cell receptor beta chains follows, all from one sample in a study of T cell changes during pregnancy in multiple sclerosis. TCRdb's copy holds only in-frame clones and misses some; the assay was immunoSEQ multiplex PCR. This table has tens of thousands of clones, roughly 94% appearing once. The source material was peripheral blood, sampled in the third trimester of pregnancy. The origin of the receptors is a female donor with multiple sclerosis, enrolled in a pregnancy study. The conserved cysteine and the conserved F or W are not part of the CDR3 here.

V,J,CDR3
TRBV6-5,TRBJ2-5,ASRFRGGWETQY
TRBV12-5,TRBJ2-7,ASGLSGLTYEQY
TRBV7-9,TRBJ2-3,ASSFTEYDTQY
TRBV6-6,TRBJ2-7,ASSYSKGDQY
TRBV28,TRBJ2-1,ASSFGRQGRNEQF
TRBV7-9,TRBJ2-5,ASSPTSGGAETQY
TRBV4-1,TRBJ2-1,ASSGRGYNEQF
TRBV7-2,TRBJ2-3,ASSPRTSGVGDTQY
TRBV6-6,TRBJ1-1,ASSFSVNTEAF
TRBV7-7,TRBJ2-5,ASSLQLATGTDVTQY
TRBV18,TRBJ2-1,ASSPDLLADNEQF
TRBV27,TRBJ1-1,ASSLKFQNRGDTEAF
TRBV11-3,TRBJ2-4,ASSSRGQGIAKNIQY
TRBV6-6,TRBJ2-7,ASSYSGDSSYEQY
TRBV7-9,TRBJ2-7,ASSLQGTSYEQY
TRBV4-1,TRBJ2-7,ASSQEFLSEGAYEQY
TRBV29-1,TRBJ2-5,SVVSQAQETQY
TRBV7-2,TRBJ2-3,ASSSRPQAPGY
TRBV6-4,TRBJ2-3,ASSDSSGGADTQY
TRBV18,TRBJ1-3,ASSRPNLRSGNTIY
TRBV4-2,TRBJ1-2,ASIGGAGYGYT
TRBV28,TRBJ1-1,ASSEGGAGKTEAF
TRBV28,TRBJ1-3,ASSSFGTEPSGNTIY
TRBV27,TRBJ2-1,ASSDPPGGEQF
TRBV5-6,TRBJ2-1,ASSLGPYSRTSGGNEQF